These 31 T cell receptor beta chains came from one sample sequenced in a study of T-cell reconstitution after alpha-beta-depleted transplantation in children listed by TCRdb under 2016. Library preparation was by PCR. TCRdb shows the sequencer as Illumina HiSeq 2500. Molecular barcoding was employed in the preparation of TCR libraries, with unique molecular identifiers being used to normalize TCRbeta repertoire quantification. The public reads were reanalyzed by TCRdb: fastp trimming at Q25, MiXCR alignment, in-frame beta chains only. When rows share a CDR3 protein, they turn into one entry using the most common DNA and genes. This sample lists some 290,000 distinct CDR3 sequences; approximately 23% were detected once. Over 9.5% of the sample rests with the top ten. The treatment or condition label here, explained by the study, means: allogeneic hematopoietic cell transplantation with graft depleted of TCRalphabeta T cells and CD19 B cells.

Sequenced material: PBMCs, mostly from graft donor cells, taken 180 days after TCRalphabeta/CD19-depleted stem cell transplant. These receptors all come from a male patient younger than 18 who had a stem cell transplant for acute lymphoblastic leukemia, so the T cells may come from the graft donor.

The chain has TRBV5-1 and TRBJ2-7, with TRBD2 identical over 16 bases. The germline gives CDR1 SGHRS, CDR2 YFSETQ. The CDR3 consists of 16 residues. With V trimmed by 3 bases and J by 4 bases, 4 bases remained unmatched. CDR3: CASSSGLAGGPYEQYF. Here the CDR3 DNA reads TGCGCCAGCAGCTCGGGACTAGCGGGAGGGCCTTACGAGCAGTACTTC.

The CDR3 DNA is TGTGCCAGCAGCCAGGATAAAGTCTCGGAGACCCAGTACTTC. Its protein product is CASSQDKVSETQYF. The V call is TRBV5-5, the J call TRBJ2-5; D gene uncertain. Trimming removed 4 bases at V and 5 bases at J, with 15 bases between. Germline loops: CDR1 SGHKS, CDR2 YYEKEE (reference sequence). This CDR3 has 14 residues.

This clonotype has a handful of counts. A read error may produce the germline difference seen at one junction end. This sequence joins TRBV15 and TRBJ2-4; D may be TRBD2 (6 bases). There are 15 residues in the CDR3. Germline loops: CDR1 LNHNV, CDR2 YYDKDF (reference sequence). The CDR3 DNA reads TGTGCCACCAGCCGAGAGGGACTAGCCAAAAACATTCAGTACTTC. Translated, it gives CATSREGLAKNIQYF.

V gene TRBV5-6 combines with J gene TRBJ1-5; D gene uncertain. V was trimmed by 2 bases and J by 1 base, leaving 13 bases between them. The CDR3 runs to 16 residues. CDR1 is SGHDT, CDR2 YYEEEE, per germline. Here the CDR3 DNA reads TGTGCCAGCAGCTTCCGGGAAGAAGAAAGCAATCAGCCCCAGCATTTT. It translates to CASSFREEESNQPQHF.

The CDR3 DNA sequence: TGTGCCACCAGCAGAGAAAGACTAGCGGGAGCCTCCTACAATGAGCAGTTCTTC. As protein: CATSRERLAGASYNEQFF. J is TRBJ2-1 and V is TRBV15, with 12 bases lining up with TRBD2. The germline CDR1 and CDR2 sequences are LNHNV and YYDKDF (reference sequence). Trimming at V came to 0 bases and at J to 0 bases, leaving 3 bases not matched to a gene. The CDR3 runs 18 residues.

This clonotype was seen more than once but under ten times. The chain uses TRBV20-1 and TRBJ2-1; 14 bases are a match to TRBD2. This CDR3 is built from 17 residues. CDR1 is DFQATT and CDR2 is SNEGSKA in the germline V gene (reference sequence). V shed 1 base, J shed 0 bases, and the junction held 2 bases outside the gene matches. CDR3 amino acids: CSARGTSGRPSYNEQFF. The CDR3 region has the DNA TGCAGTGCTAGAGGGACTAGCGGGAGGCCCTCCTACAATGAGCAGTTCTTC.

J is TRBJ1-1 and V is TRBV7-9; 7 positions match TRBD1. After removal of 6 bases from V and 1 base from J, the junction contained 5 bases not matched to a gene. In germline, CDR1 is SEHNR, CDR2 FQNEAQ (reference sequence). The CDR3 runs 14 residues. CDR3 in DNA: TGTGCCAGCAGACCGGACAGGAGGAACACTGAAGCTTTCTTT. Encoded protein: CASRPDRRNTEAFF.

The gene calls are TRBV29-1 and TRBJ2-2; 7 bases agree with TRBD1. V shed 3 bases and J 6 bases; nucleotides not matched to a gene: 13. Per germline, CDR1 SQVTM and CDR2 ANQGSEA. This CDR3 contains 16 residues. Written as DNA, the CDR3 is TGCAGCGTTGATGATCCGACAGGGTCGGGCGCCGGGGAGCTGTTTTTT. Translating gives CSVDDPTGSGAGELFF.

Only a few counts were recorded for this clonotype. The chain joins TRBV7-8 to TRBJ1-5; possibly TRBD1 for D (6 bases). V lost 5 bases to trimming and J lost 7 bases, with 18 bases between them. This CDR3 is built from 15 residues. Germline V gene sequence: CDR1 SGHVS, CDR2 FQNEAQ. The CDR3 region has the DNA TGTGCCAGCAGCCAAAGGGCACAGGGTAAACAGCCCCAGCATTTT. It codes for CASSQRAQGKQPQHF.

This clonotype was recorded only once. At one end the junction does not follow the germline gene, possibly because of a read error. The J gene is TRBJ1-2, the V gene TRBV10-3; D is possibly TRBD1 (6 bases). The V gene's germline CDR1 is ENHRY and CDR2 SYGVKD. This CDR3 spans 15 amino acids. The CDR3 DNA reads TGTGCCATCAGTGGGTCCGGGACAACTAACTATGGCGACACCTTC. Translated, it gives CAISGSGTTNYGDTF.

The chain recombines TRBV25-1 with TRBJ2-7; TRBD2 matches 10 bases. V dropped 6 bases and J dropped 2; count of bases not matched to a gene: 7. CDR3 size: 15 residues. The germline gives CDR1 MGHDK, CDR2 SYGVNS. CDR3 region: CASRQSGRGTYEQYF. The CDR3 DNA reads as TGTGCCAGCAGACAAAGCGGGAGGGGGACCTACGAGCAGTACTTC.

This clonotype was counted once. The rearrangement joins TRBV5-1 to TRBJ2-1; TRBD2 matches 8 bases. The germline CDR1 and CDR2 sequences are SGHRS and YFSETQ. The CDR3 is made up of 19 amino acids. Trimming took 1 base from V and 0 from J; bases not matched to a gene: 12. This CDR3 reads CASSLYGTSGSLSYNEQFF. The CDR3 nucleotides are TGCGCCAGCAGCTTGTATGGCACTAGCGGCTCCCTCTCCTACAATGAGCAGTTCTTC. Supplemented by reference TRBV5-1 and TRBJ2-1, the full variable domain reads KAGVTQTPRYLIKTRGQQVTLSCSPISGHRSVSWYQQTPGQGLQFLFEYFSETQRNKGNFPGRFSGRQFSNSRSEMNVSTLELGDSALYLCASSLYGTSGSLSYNEQFFGPGTRLTVL.

This clonotype was seen a few times. The CDR3 is CASGLNWYEQYF. The DNA of the CDR3 is TGTGCTAGTGGACTGAATTGGTACGAGCAGTACTTC. V and J are TRBV12-5 and TRBJ2-7, with unresolved D. Germline CDR1 reads LGHNT; CDR2 reads FRNRAP. There are 12 residues in the CDR3. V was cut by 6 bases and J by 4 bases, with 10 bases left in between.

This clonotype showed up just a few times. The rearrangement links TRBV5-1 to TRBJ2-3; D is possibly TRBD2 (5 bases). Per the germline V gene, CDR1 is SGHRS and CDR2 is YFSETQ. There are 14 residues in the CDR3. Trimming took 1 base from V and 8 from J, leaving 14 bases between them. CDR3 loop: CASSLNLARTTQYF. The DNA of the CDR3 is TGCGCCAGCAGCTTGAACCTAGCTCGAACTACGCAGTATTTT.

The chain employs TRBV9 and TRBJ2-2; no firm D call. Germline V gives CDR1 SGDLS, CDR2 YYNGEE. CDR3 length equals 15 residues. Trimming removed 3 bases from V and 4 bases from J, with 13 bases in between. DNA for the CDR3: TGTGCCAGCAGCGAAAACTTTAGAGTCACCGGGGAGCTGTTTTTT. Its protein is CASSENFRVTGELFF. Looking up the rest from reference TRBV9 and TRBJ2-2 gives the full variable domain: DSGVTQTPKHLITATGQRVTLRCSPRSGDLSVYWYQQSLDQGLQFLIQYYNGEERAKGNILERFSAQQFPDLHSELNLSSLELGDSALYFCASSENFRVTGELFFGEGSRLTVL.

A few counts support this clonotype. The V call is TRBV11-1, the J call TRBJ1-4, with 7 bases aligning to TRBD1. The germline CDR1 and CDR2 sequences are SGHAT and FQDESV (reference sequence). V trimming: 5 bases; J trimming: 8 bases; junction bases outside the gene matches: 8. The CDR3 covers 14 residues. As DNA, the CDR3 is TGTGCCAGCAGCGGAGACAGGGACGGGGAAAAACTGTTTTTT. Encoded protein: CASSGDRDGEKLFF.

V is TRBV11-2 and J is TRBJ2-5, with TRBD2 matching over 8 bases. Looked up from germline, CDR1 is SGHAT and CDR2 is FQNNGV. CDR3 length: 20 residues. V trimming: 1 base; J trimming: 1 base; junction bases outside the gene matches: 17. CDR3 in DNA: TGTGCCAGCAGCTTAGTTACCCTGAGGGCGGGACTAGGCATCCAAGAGACCCAGTACTTC. It yields the protein CASSLVTLRAGLGIQETQYF. Together with reference TRBV11-2 and TRBJ2-5, the CDR3 gives the full variable domain: EAGVAQSPRYKIIEKRQSVAFWCNPISGHATLYWYQQILGQGPKLLIQFQNNGVVDDSQLPKDRFSAERLKGVDSTLKIQPAKLEDSAVYLCASSLVTLRAGLGIQETQYFGPGTRLLVL.

The rearrangement uses TRBV29-1 and TRBJ2-7, with 11 bases identical to TRBD2. This CDR3 has 17 residues. The V and J ends lost 6 bases and 0 bases, in that order; junction bases with no gene match: 13. Germline V gene sequence: CDR1 SQVTM, CDR2 ANQGSEA. CDR3 nucleotide sequence: TGCAGCGTAGGGGGCGGACTAGCGGGCGTGAGCTCCTACGAGCAGTACTTC. Protein: CSVGGGLAGVSSYEQYF.

The CDR3 DNA sequence: TGTGCCAGCAGGCCCCGGGGGTCGGACAATGAGCAGTTCTTC. It yields the protein CASRPRGSDNEQFF. This rearrangement joins TRBV7-9 to TRBJ2-1, with D maybe TRBD2 (6 bases). The CDR3 spans 14 residues. The V end lost 6 bases, the J end lost 5 bases, and 14 bases lay between the germline ends. Looked up from germline, CDR1 is SEHNR and CDR2 is FQNEAQ (reference sequence).

This clonotype came up a few times. This chain joins TRBV20-1 and TRBJ2-7; no reliable D call. Germline V lookup: CDR1 DFQATT, CDR2 SNEGSKA (reference sequence). The CDR3 has 13 amino acids. With 3 bases removed from V and 2 bases from J, the gap between germline ends came to 11 bases. The CDR3 region is CSASKARTYEQYF. The CDR3 DNA follows: TGCAGTGCTAGCAAAGCTAGGACCTACGAGCAGTACTTC.

The J gene is TRBJ2-1, the V gene TRBV12-3 or TRBV12-4; 10 bases map to TRBD1. The length of the CDR3 is 15 residues. The V and J ends lost 7 bases and 4 bases, in that order; junction bases with no gene match: 7. The CDR3 DNA follows: TGTGCCAGCAATCCCGACAGGGGGCGATACAATGAGCAGTTCTTC. Amino acids: CASNPDRGRYNEQFF.

The chain carries TRBV14 and TRBJ2-7; no clear D. This CDR3 has 15 residues. The ends were cut back, 1 base at V and 0 bases at J, with 10 bases in the middle. Germline assignment: CDR1 SGHDN and CDR2 FVKESK. The CDR3 DNA follows: TGTGCCAGCAGCCAAGGAGGACCCAGCTCCTACGAGCAGTACTTC. Its protein product is CASSQGGPSSYEQYF.

The chain employs TRBV12-3 or TRBV12-4 and TRBJ2-3, with D uncertain. Between the trimmed V and J ends, which lost 7 bases and 1 base, there was a span of 12 bases. The CDR3 contains 14 residues. The CDR3, as DNA: TGTGCCAGCATGAAACGGATTGGCACAGATACGCAGTATTTT. Its translation: CASMKRIGTDTQYF.

The chain has TRBV3-1 and TRBJ2-3; possible D gene TRBD1, 6 bases. Trimming pared 4 bases from V and 2 bases from J, leaving 13 bases between. The CDR3 loop spans 15 amino acids. The germline V gene encodes CDR1 LGHDT and CDR2 YNNKEL (reference sequence). The CDR3 reads CASSRGAGDTDTQYF. CDR3 DNA: TGTGCCAGCAGCCGAGGGGCAGGGGACACAGATACGCAGTATTTT.

In this sample, this clonotype turned up a few times. DNA of the CDR3: TGCGCCAGCAGCTGGGGACTAGCGGGAGGGCGAGAGACCCAGTACTTC. Its translation is CASSWGLAGGRETQYF. The gene calls are TRBV5-1 and TRBJ2-5; TRBD2 matches at 16 bases. After removal of 3 bases from V and 4 bases from J, the junction contained 3 bases not matched to a gene. Germline V gene lookup returns CDR1 SGHRS and CDR2 YFSETQ. The CDR3 is 16 amino acids.

This clonotype was counted a few times. The V call is TRBV5-1, the J call TRBJ2-1, with no clear D. V was trimmed by 4 bases and J by 2 bases, leaving 16 bases between them. CDR3 length: 16 residues. The germline CDR1 and CDR2 sequences are SGHRS and YFSETQ. CDR3 region: CASSNWGYGAYNEQFF. Written as DNA, the CDR3 is TGCGCCAGCAGCAACTGGGGTTATGGGGCCTACAATGAGCAGTTCTTC.

V gene TRBV15 combines with J gene TRBJ1-4; tentative D call: TRBD1 (6 bases). Per germline, CDR1 LNHNV and CDR2 YYDKDF (reference sequence). The CDR3 length is 14 residues. The V end lost 1 base, the J end lost 6 bases, and 9 bases lay between the germline ends. This CDR3 is CATSRGGGDEKLFF. As DNA, the CDR3 is TGTGCCACCAGCAGAGGAGGGGGGGATGAAAAACTGTTTTTT.

This clonotype has just a few counts. The chain has TRBV25-1 and TRBJ2-7, with 15 positions matching TRBD2. This CDR3 has 16 amino acids. Trimming took 8 bases from V and 2 from J; bases not matched to a gene: 7. Germline loops: CDR1 MGHDK, CDR2 SYGVNS. The CDR3 nucleotides are TGTGCCAGCCGAGGACTAGCGGGAGGGGGCCCCTACGAGCAGTACTTC. As protein: CASRGLAGGGPYEQYF.

This chain connects TRBV20-1 to TRBJ1-1; D unresolved. In germline, CDR1 is DFQATT, CDR2 SNEGSKA (reference sequence). V was shortened by 5 bases and J by 8 bases, with 9 bases between the two germline ends. CDR3 size: 10 residues. CDR3 nucleotide sequence: TGCAGTGCTTGGGTGGAAGAAGCTTTCTTT. Amino acids: CSAWVEEAFF.

As to this clonotype: A read error is possible here, since a much larger clone lies one base away. The chain is built from TRBV12-3 or TRBV12-4 and TRBJ1-5; D gene uncertain. Trimming took 3 bases from V and 0 from J, leaving 6 bases between them. The length of the CDR3 is 14 residues. In DNA, the CDR3 is TGTGCCAGCAGTTTTGGGTATAGCAATCAGCCCCAGCATTTT. Translation: CASSFGYSNQPQHF.

The table lists this clonotype with a few counts. The genes are TRBV27 and TRBJ2-2; TRBD1 agrees at 8 bases. This CDR3 has 17 amino acids. Germline CDR1 is MNHEY and CDR2 is SMNVEV (reference sequence). V trimming: 5 bases; J trimming: 5 bases; junction bases outside the gene matches: 13. In DNA form, the CDR3 reads TGTGCCAGCAGTCGCAGAATCAGGGGGCGTGGGACCGGGGAGCTGTTTTTT. Protein: CASSRRIRGRGTGELFF.